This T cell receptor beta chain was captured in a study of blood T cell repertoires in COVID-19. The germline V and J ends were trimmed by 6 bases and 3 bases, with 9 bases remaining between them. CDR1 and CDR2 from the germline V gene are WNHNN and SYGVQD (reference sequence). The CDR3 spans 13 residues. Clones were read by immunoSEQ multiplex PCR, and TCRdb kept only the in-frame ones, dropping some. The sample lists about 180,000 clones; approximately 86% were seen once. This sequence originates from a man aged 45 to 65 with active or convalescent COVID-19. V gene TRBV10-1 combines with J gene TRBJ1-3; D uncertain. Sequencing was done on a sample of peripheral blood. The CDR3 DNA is TGCGCCAGCAGCGGGATCGATGGAAACACCATATATTTT. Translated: CASSGIDGNTIYF.